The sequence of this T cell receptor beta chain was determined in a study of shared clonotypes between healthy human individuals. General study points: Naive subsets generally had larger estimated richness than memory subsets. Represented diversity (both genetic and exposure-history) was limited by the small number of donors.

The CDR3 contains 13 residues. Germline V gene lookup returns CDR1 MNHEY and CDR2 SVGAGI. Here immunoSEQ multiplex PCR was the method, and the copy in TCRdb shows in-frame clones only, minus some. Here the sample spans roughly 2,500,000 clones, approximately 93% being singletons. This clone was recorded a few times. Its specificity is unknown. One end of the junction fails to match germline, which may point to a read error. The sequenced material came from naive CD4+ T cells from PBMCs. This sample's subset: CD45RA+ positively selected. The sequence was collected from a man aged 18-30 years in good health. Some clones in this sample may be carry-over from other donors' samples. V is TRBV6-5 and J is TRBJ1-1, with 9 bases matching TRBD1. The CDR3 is CASSLTGTGPPVF. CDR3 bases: TGTGCCAGCAGTCTCACCGGGACAGGGCCTCCGGTCTTT.